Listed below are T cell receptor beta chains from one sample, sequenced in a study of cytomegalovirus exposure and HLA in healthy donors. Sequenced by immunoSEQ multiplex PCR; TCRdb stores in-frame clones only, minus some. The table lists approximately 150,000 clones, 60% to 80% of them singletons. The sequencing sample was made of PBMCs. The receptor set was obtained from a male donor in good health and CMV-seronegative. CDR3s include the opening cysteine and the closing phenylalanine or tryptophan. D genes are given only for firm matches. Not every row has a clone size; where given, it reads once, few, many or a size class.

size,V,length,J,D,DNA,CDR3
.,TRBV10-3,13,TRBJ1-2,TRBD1,TGTGCCATCAGAGGAGACAGGGACTATGGCTACACCTTC,CAIRGDRDYGYTF
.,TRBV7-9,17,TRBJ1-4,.,TGTTCCAGCAGCTTAGGGTTCGGGCGGGAAGATGGTGAAAAACTGTTTTTT,CSSSLGFGREDGEKLFF
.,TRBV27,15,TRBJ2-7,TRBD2,TGTGCCAGCAGACCCTCCGGGGGGAGCTCCTACGAGCAGTACTTC,CASRPSGGSSYEQYF
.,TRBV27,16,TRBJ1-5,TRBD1,TGTGCCAGCAGTCCACGGACAGGGGCGGGCAATCAGCCCCAGCATTTT,CASSPRTGAGNQPQHF
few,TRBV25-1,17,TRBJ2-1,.,TGTGCCAGCAGTCCTCCCTGGCCGCTGAAGAACTACAATGAGCAGTTCTTC,CASSPPWPLKNYNEQFF
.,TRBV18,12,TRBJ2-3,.,TGTGCCAGCTCACTATACACAGATACGCAGTATTTT,CASSLYTDTQYF
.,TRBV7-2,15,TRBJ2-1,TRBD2,TGTGCCAGCAGCTCTAGCGGGGCCTCCTACAATGAGCAGTTCTTC,CASSSSGASYNEQFF
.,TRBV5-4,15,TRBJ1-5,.,TGTGCCAGCAGCTTTGGAGGGGCTGATAATCAGCCCCAGCATTTT,CASSFGGADNQPQHF
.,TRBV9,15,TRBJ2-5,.,TGTGCCAGCAGCCCGGACAGTAAACGTCAAGAGACCCAGTACTTC,CASSPDSKRQETQYF
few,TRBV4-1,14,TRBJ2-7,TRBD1,TGCGCCAGCAGCCCAGGGACAGGGTTTAACGAGCAGTACTTC,CASSPGTGFNEQYF
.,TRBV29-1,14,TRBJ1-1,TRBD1,TGCAGCGTTGTCCCGGACAGGGCGAGGGCTGAAGCTTTCTTT,CSVVPDRARAEAFF
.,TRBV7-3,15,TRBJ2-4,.,TGTGCCAGCAGCTTAGGAGGGGGGGGTTTAGACATTCAGTACTTC,CASSLGGGGLDIQYF
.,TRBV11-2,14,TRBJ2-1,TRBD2,TGTGCCAGCAGCTCGTCTAGCGGGAGGTATGAGCAGTTCTTC,CASSSSSGRYEQFF
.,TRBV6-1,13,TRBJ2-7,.,TGTGCCACCCACGGGGGAACAGCCTACGAGCAGTACTTC,CATHGGTAYEQYF
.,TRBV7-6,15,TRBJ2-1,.,TGTGCCAGTCAACAACTGGCTAGCCTTCGCAATGAGCAGTTCTTC,CASQQLASLRNEQFF
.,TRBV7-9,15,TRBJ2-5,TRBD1,TGTGCCAGCAGCTTAGGGCAGGGGGCGGTGGAGACCCAGTACTTC,CASSLGQGAVETQYF
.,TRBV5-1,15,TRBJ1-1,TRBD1,TGCGCCAGCAGCTTGGGGACAGGGGTTGACACTGAAGCTTTCTTT,CASSLGTGVDTEAFF
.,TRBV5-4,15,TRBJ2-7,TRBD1,TGTGCCAGCAGCTTGGTGGACAGGGGTAACTACGAGCAGTACTTC,CASSLVDRGNYEQYF
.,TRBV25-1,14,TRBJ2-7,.,TGTGCCAGCAGTGAATATCACAGAACCTACGAGCAGTACTTC,CASSEYHRTYEQYF
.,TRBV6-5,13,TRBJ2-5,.,TGTGCCAGCAGTTACGGAGACCTCGAGACCCAGTACTTC,CASSYGDLETQYF
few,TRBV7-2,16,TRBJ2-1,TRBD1,TGTGCCAGCAGCTTAGCTGGCAGGGACAGCTACAATGAGCAGTTCTTC,CASSLAGRDSYNEQFF
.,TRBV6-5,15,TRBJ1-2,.,TGTGCCAGCACCCCCGGAGGCTGGCGAAACTATGGCTACACCTTC,CASTPGGWRNYGYTF